The rows below give T cell receptor beta chains drawn from one sample of a study of siplizumab effects on memory and regulatory T cells. Clones were read by immunoSEQ multiplex PCR, and TCRdb kept only the in-frame ones, dropping some. Seen here are 70,000 or so clones, 91% observed once, and the top ten hold around 28%. Material: CD8+ T cells sorted from blood. These receptors were collected from a human donor in good health. Both conserved end residues are part of each CDR3. Fields, in order: V gene, CDR3 length, D gene, clone size, J gene, CDR3 DNA, CDR3 protein. D genes are given only for firm matches. Only some rows state a clone size, as once, few, many or a class for expanded clones.

V gene: TRBV23-1; CDR3 length: 18; D gene: TRBD1; clone size: once; J gene: TRBJ1-2; CDR3 DNA: TGCGCCAGCAGTCTAGAAGTAGGGCAGGGGGTCCATCCCCTCGGCTACACCTTC; CDR3 protein: CASSLEVGQGVHPLGYTF
V gene: TRBV6-6; CDR3 length: 15; D gene: TRBD1; clone size: NA; J gene: TRBJ2-7; CDR3 DNA: TGTGCCAGCAGTTACTTAGGGACAGGGGGCAGCGAGCAGTACTTC; CDR3 protein: CASSYLGTGGSEQYF
V gene: TRBV7-6; CDR3 length: 13; D gene: NA; clone size: NA; J gene: TRBJ2-3; CDR3 DNA: TGTGCCAGCACCCCCCCCTACACAGATACGCAGTATTTT; CDR3 protein: CASTPPYTDTQYF
V gene: TRBV27; CDR3 length: 11; D gene: NA; clone size: NA; J gene: TRBJ1-1; CDR3 DNA: TGTGCCAGCAGTGTGGGGACTGAAGCTTTCTTT; CDR3 protein: CASSVGTEAFF
V gene: TRBV6-5; CDR3 length: 13; D gene: NA; clone size: many; J gene: TRBJ1-1; CDR3 DNA: TGTGCCAGCAGTGGAGATCACAACACTGAAGCTTTCTTT; CDR3 protein: CASSGDHNTEAFF
V gene: TRBV9; CDR3 length: 15; D gene: NA; clone size: NA; J gene: TRBJ1-3; CDR3 DNA: TGTGCCAGCCGGAGGTTGGGGGGCTCTGGAAACACCATATATTTT; CDR3 protein: CASRRLGGSGNTIYF
V gene: TRBV29-1; CDR3 length: 13; D gene: NA; clone size: NA; J gene: TRBJ2-7; CDR3 DNA: TGCAGCGTTGAATCTGGCTTCTCCTACGAGCAGTACTTC; CDR3 protein: CSVESGFSYEQYF
V gene: TRBV19; CDR3 length: 17; D gene: TRBD1; clone size: NA; J gene: TRBJ2-6; CDR3 DNA: TGTGCCAGTAGTACGAGACAGGGATGGGTTGGGGCCAACGTCCTGACTTTC; CDR3 protein: CASSTRQGWVGANVLTF
V gene: TRBV20-1; CDR3 length: 10; D gene: NA; clone size: once; J gene: TRBJ2-7; CDR3 DNA: TGCAGTGGGGGGCCGGGTGAGCAGTACTTC; CDR3 protein: CSGGPGEQYF
V gene: TRBV7-9; CDR3 length: 16; D gene: NA; clone size: NA; J gene: TRBJ2-6; CDR3 DNA: TGTGCCAGCAGCCAACCCAGGGTCTCTGGGGCCAACGTCCTGACTTTC; CDR3 protein: CASSQPRVSGANVLTF
V gene: TRBV20-1; CDR3 length: 10; D gene: NA; clone size: NA; J gene: TRBJ2-1; CDR3 DNA: TGCAGTGCTTTCGACTCTGAGCAGTTCTTC; CDR3 protein: CSAFDSEQFF
V gene: TRBV7-9; CDR3 length: 13; D gene: NA; clone size: NA; J gene: TRBJ2-1; CDR3 DNA: TGTGCCAGCTACTCAATCGGATACAATGAGCAGTTCTTC; CDR3 protein: CASYSIGYNEQFF
V gene: TRBV27; CDR3 length: 12; D gene: NA; clone size: NA; J gene: TRBJ2-1; CDR3 DNA: TGTGCCAGCAGTAATAGACTAGGCGAGCAGTTCTTC; CDR3 protein: CASSNRLGEQFF
V gene: TRBV18; CDR3 length: 13; D gene: NA; clone size: NA; J gene: TRBJ2-7; CDR3 DNA: TGTGCCAGCTCACCGGTAGGGGGATACGAGCAGTACTTC; CDR3 protein: CASSPVGGYEQYF
V gene: TRBV7-9; CDR3 length: 16; D gene: TRBD1; clone size: NA; J gene: TRBJ1-1; CDR3 DNA: TGTGCCAGCAGCTCAGGGGACAGGGGGCATTGGACTGAAGCTTTCTTT; CDR3 protein: CASSSGDRGHWTEAFF
V gene: TRBV27; CDR3 length: 12; D gene: NA; clone size: NA; J gene: TRBJ2-1; CDR3 DNA: TGTGCCAGCAGTTTCGGAGGAAATGAGCAGTTCTTC; CDR3 protein: CASSFGGNEQFF
V gene: TRBV2; CDR3 length: 15; D gene: TRBD1; clone size: NA; J gene: TRBJ1-6; CDR3 DNA: TGTGCCAGCAGTGGGGACAGGGGGCGCGATTCACCCCTCCACTTT; CDR3 protein: CASSGDRGRDSPLHF
V gene: TRBV25-1; CDR3 length: 14; D gene: TRBD1; clone size: once; J gene: TRBJ2-5; CDR3 DNA: TGTGCCAGCAGTGTTAGACAGGGGAAAGAGACCCAGTACTTC; CDR3 protein: CASSVRQGKETQYF
V gene: TRBV10-3; CDR3 length: 15; D gene: NA; clone size: NA; J gene: TRBJ1-2; CDR3 DNA: TGTGCCATCAGTGATGTGTCAGCAGAGGGCTATGGCTACACCTTC; CDR3 protein: CAISDVSAEGYGYTF
V gene: TRBV5-1; CDR3 length: 21; D gene: TRBD2; clone size: NA; J gene: TRBJ2-7; CDR3 DNA: TGCGCCAGCAGCTGGCCGGGACCGAGACTAGCGCTTGAGAGGGGGGTTTACGAGCAGTACTTC; CDR3 protein: CASSWPGPRLALERGVYEQYF
V gene: TRBV9; CDR3 length: 19; D gene: TRBD2; clone size: once; J gene: TRBJ2-2; CDR3 DNA: TGTGCCAGCAGCGGACCTGGGACTAGCGGGAGGAGATACACCGGGGAGCTGTTTTTT; CDR3 protein: CASSGPGTSGRRYTGELFF
V gene: TRBV15; CDR3 length: 13; D gene: NA; clone size: once; J gene: TRBJ2-7; CDR3 DNA: TGTGCCACCAGCACCAGGGGTTCCTACGAGCAGTACTTC; CDR3 protein: CATSTRGSYEQYF